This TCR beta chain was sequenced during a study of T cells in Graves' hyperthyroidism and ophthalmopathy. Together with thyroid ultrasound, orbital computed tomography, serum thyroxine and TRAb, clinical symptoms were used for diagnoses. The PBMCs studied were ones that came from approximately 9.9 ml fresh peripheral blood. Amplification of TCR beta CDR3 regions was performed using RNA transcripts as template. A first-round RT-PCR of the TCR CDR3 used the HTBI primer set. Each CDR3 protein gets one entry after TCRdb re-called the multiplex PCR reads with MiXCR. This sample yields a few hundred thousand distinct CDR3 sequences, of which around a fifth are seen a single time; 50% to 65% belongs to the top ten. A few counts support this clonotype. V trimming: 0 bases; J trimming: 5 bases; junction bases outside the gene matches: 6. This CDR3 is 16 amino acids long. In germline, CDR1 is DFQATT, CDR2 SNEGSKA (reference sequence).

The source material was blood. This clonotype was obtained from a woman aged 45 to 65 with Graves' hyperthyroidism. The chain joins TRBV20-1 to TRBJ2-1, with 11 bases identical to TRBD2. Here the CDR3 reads CSAREFSGLADNEQFF. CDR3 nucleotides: TGCAGTGCTAGAGAGTTTTCGGGACTAGCGGACAATGAGCAGTTCTTC.